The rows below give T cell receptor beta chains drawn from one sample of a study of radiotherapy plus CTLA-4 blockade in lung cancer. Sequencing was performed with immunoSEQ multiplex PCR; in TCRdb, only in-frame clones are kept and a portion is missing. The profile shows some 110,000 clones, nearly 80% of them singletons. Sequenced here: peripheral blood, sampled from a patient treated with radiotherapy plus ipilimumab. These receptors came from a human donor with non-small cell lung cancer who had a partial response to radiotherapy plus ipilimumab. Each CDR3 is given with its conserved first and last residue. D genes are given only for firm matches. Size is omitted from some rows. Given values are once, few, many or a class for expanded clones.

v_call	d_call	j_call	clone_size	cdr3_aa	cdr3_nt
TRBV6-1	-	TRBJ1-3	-	CASSQGAPSGNTIYF	TGTGCCAGCAGTCAGGGCGCTCCCTCTGGAAACACCATATATTTT
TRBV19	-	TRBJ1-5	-	CASSIGGGRRFNQPQHF	TGTGCCAGTAGTATTGGGGGGGGACGGAGATTTAATCAGCCCCAGCATTTT
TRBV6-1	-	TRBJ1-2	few	CASSLDEWAGYTF	TGTGCCAGCAGTTTAGACGAATGGGCCGGCTACACCTTC
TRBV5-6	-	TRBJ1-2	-	CASSSAWRVYGYTF	TGTGCCAGCAGCTCGGCCTGGCGGGTCTATGGCTACACCTTC
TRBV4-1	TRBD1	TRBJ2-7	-	CASSQGTGVEYEQYF	TGCGCCAGCAGCCAAGGGACAGGTGTGGAATACGAGCAGTACTTC
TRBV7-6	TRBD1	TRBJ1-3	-	CASSDDRVRSGNTIYF	TGTGCCAGCAGCGATGACAGGGTTCGCTCTGGAAACACCATATATTTT
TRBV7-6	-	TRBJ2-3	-	CASSSGLRSTDTQYF	TGTGCCAGCAGCTCGGGGTTACGTAGCACAGATACGCAGTATTTT
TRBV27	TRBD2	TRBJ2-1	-	CASSFLTSAVSEQFF	TGTGCCAGCAGTTTCCTGACTAGCGCAGTAAGTGAGCAGTTCTTC
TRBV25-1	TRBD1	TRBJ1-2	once	CASSEFYVRDRVYGYTF	TGTGCCAGCAGTGAATTTTACGTGAGGGACAGGGTCTATGGCTACACCTTC
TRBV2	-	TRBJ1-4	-	CASSEWPLKGKNEKLFF	TGTGCCAGCAGTGAGTGGCCATTGAAGGGGAAGAATGAAAAACTGTTTTTT
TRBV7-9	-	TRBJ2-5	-	CASSPGVLGETQYF	TGTGCCAGCAGCCCGGGGGTTCTTGGGGAGACCCAGTACTTC
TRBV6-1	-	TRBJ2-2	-	CASLGPPGTGELFF	TGTGCCAGCCTCGGCCCCCCAGGGACCGGGGAGCTGTTTTTT
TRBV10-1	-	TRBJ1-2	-	CASSEGASGYTF	TGCGCCAGCAGTGAGGGGGCAAGTGGCTACACCTTC
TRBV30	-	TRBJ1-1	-	CAWSVNTNTEAFF	TGTGCCTGGAGTGTAAACACGAACACTGAAGCTTTCTTT
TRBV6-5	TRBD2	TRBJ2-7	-	CASSSRAGGLEQYF	TGTGCCAGCAGCTCCCGGGCGGGAGGGCTCGAGCAGTACTTC
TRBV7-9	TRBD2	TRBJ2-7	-	CASSLAYGTSAYEQYF	TGTGCCAGCAGCTTAGCGTACGGGACTAGCGCTTACGAGCAGTACTTC
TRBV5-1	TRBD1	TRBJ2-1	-	CASSYHPGQGGSEQFF	TGCGCCAGCAGCTACCATCCGGGACAGGGTGGGAGTGAGCAGTTCTTC